The subject of this entry is one T cell receptor (beta chain). Its specificity is not known. Other DNA sequences in the same sample also yield this CDR3. The sample comes from a study of radiation and T cells in renal cell carcinoma. Study outcomes and limitations: Top tumor clonotypes rose in blood 2 weeks post-radiation, then contracted.

Time point here: blood 4 weeks post-SBRT, at nephrectomy. Treatment here: 15 Gy SBRT to primary tumor, nephrectomy 4 weeks later. Nephrectomy followed 15 Gy stereotactic body radiation by 4 weeks. The tumor was a clear cell renal cell carcinoma. Per the germline V gene, CDR1 is MGHDK and CDR2 is SYGVNS. V dropped 3 bases and J dropped 7 bases, with 10 bases sitting between them. The CDR3 consists of 13 residues. Using immunoSEQ multiplex PCR, the repertoire was profiled, and TCRdb retains in-frame clones only, with some absent. Of some 100,000 clones listed, 65% to 90% are singletons. This TCR was sampled from a man aged 60 to 75 with renal cell carcinoma. The V gene is TRBV25-1, the J gene TRBJ1-5; no clear D. The material sequenced was blood, taken from a patient whose treatment included radiotherapy and nephrectomy. CDR3 sequence: CASSDSTGQPQHF. CDR3 bases: TGTGCCAGCAGTGATTCCACGGGGCAGCCCCAGCATTTT.